This TCR beta chain derives from a study of post-analysis software for immune sequencing data. The wider study: The disease courses spanned relapsing-remitting, secondary progressive and progressive-relapsing forms of multiple sclerosis. General study results and limits: Four or five TRBV segments were more frequent in patients than controls; TRBV5-6, TRBV5-1 and TRBV20-1 belonged to this group.

With respect to this clonotype: What it binds is unknown.

With 3 bases clipped from V and 6 bases from J, the junction kept 8 bases outside the gene matches. This CDR3 contains 16 residues. Germline-derived CDR1 and CDR2 are SGHRS and YFSETQ. TCR beta cDNA libraries had unique molecular identifiers. Out of roughly 1 to 11 million T cells, a few hundred thousand cDNA molecules were generated. TCRdb reprocessed the PCR reads with MiXCR, giving one entry per CDR3 protein. The sample yields roughly 570,000 distinct CDR3 sequences, 34% seen once. The chain carries TRBV5-1 and TRBJ2-2; 10 bases match TRBD1. Input material: blood. This receptor was identified in a girl aged 2-17 years with multiple sclerosis. CDR3 amino acids: CASSWSGQGTPGELFF. Here the CDR3 DNA reads TGCGCCAGCAGCTGGTCGGGACAGGGGACTCCCGGGGAGCTGTTTTTT.